This T cell receptor beta chain was obtained from a study of cytomegalovirus exposure and HLA in healthy donors (dated by TCRdb to 2015 to 2018). Study-wide context: An earlier analysis of under 600 of the donors reported about 250 Gb of sequence data and some 120 million unique TCR beta sequences from about 200 million T cells. Roughly 5 DR-DQ haplotypes were handled as single units for association and clustering because linkage in the cohort was strong. Typing coverage varied by locus: about 629-640 donors for A, B, C, DRB1 and DQB1; about 520 for DQA1; around 610 for DPA1; 450 to 480 for DPB1. Rather than drawing on any new phenotypic data, the later analysis identified candidate immune exposures from TCR beta sequences and the way those sequences occurred across donors. A later analysis re-analyzed previously published TCR beta repertoires from hundreds of donors and added high-resolution HLA genotyping to study TCR occurrence patterns. Among about 400 genotyped donors of the cohort, an average of approximately 220,000 unique TCR beta nucleotide sequences was sequenced per donor, of which 15% to 20% were non-productive. To predict cytomegalovirus infection status, the study brought together high-throughput TCR immunosequencing, statistical association of individual TCRs with disease status, and machine learning. The genetic ancestry cluster associated with self-reported Caucasian donors included approximately 85% of the 398 genotyped donors. Using immunosequencing, the study profiled T cell repertoires from around 670 subjects and related those repertoires to cytomegalovirus serostatus. All discovery cohort repertoires had been generated using a single sequencing platform. Along with the approximately 700-subject first cohort, a separate validation cohort of over 90 different subjects was used. An early release covering around 630 HLA-typed donors comprised 250 to 350 gigabases of sequencing data and some 79 million unique TCR sequences. Donor age, sex, ethnicity and CMV serostatus were compiled alongside the repertoire data. A later genetic analysis took genome-wide SNP genotypes for about three fifths of the 666 donors and used that subset as a discovery cohort. The study aimed to test whether signatures of past pathogen exposure could be identified by cataloging public T cell receptors. Both class I and class II loci were covered by HLA typing, at four-digit resolution. To decide whether each TCR beta V gene segment behaved as functional or pseudogenic, an earlier analysis of 587 of the donors relied on high-throughput TCR beta sequencing. Paper-wide results and their limitations: In a later analysis, HLA-associated TCR beta chains showed more clonal expansion and lower generation probabilities than non-associated chains that were equally common. In a later analysis, several top co-occurrence clusters were reported to appear linked to parvovirus B19, influenza, CMV and Epstein-Barr virus. A few of the identified cytomegalovirus-associated TCR beta chains were confirmed in vitro to be specific for cytomegalovirus antigens. In a later analysis, most CMV-associated TCR beta chains were found to appear HLA-restricted, with HLA associations seemingly driven largely by CMV exposure. Most TCR sequences were seen in very few donors, while some public TCRs were found in many individuals. CMV serostatus was the only immune exposure information available for the cohort. A later genetic analysis reported fewer N-insertions in productive TCRs among donors in an Asian-associated ancestry cluster than the roughly 690-donor mean. Assigning TCR associations to individual alleles was difficult when HLA alleles, especially DR and DQ, strongly co-occurred. Because the 87-base-pair reads could not distinguish some IMGT-functional V segments, including TRBV6-2 and TRBV6-3, those segments were excluded. The sequencing pipeline was judged likely to have produced a cluster of highly shared sequence variants as a technical artifact. The classifier was reported to diagnose cytomegalovirus status with high specificity and sensitivity in both the original cohort and the validation cohort. A later analysis associated about 17,000 TCR beta sequences with specific HLA alleles at a false discovery rate of 0.05. A further reported finding was that TCR beta sequences accurately predicted the HLA-A and HLA-B alleles for most subjects in the first cohort. A later analysis found that TCR association rates varied across HLA loci, with DRB1 alleles showing the most associated TCRs and HLA-C alleles the fewest. V-gene and J-gene trimming of TCR beta chains was associated with a missense DCLRE1C variant in a later genetic analysis, and the association was replicated in an independent cohort. Correlated functional status among segregating V segments might be attributable to linkage disequilibrium, but an unknown experimental factor could not be ruled out. In this cohort, only TCR beta chains were sequenced, and detectable features were limited by the absence of alpha or paired-chain data. In the study, around 150 TCR beta chains were listed as associated with cytomegalovirus. In an earlier analysis of fewer than 700 of the donors, most TCR beta V segments appeared in productive rearrangements about 87% or about 30% of the time, broadly matching IMGT annotations. Fewer than 20 rarely observed V segments, including chromosome 9 orphons, were excluded from the earlier analysis of some 590 of the donors because counts were too low. Sequencing depth was assumed to be roughly uniform across donors in the presence/absence analyses, though that assumption may not hold. The authors suggested that the approach could potentially be extended to other disease states and immunological phenotypes. HLA typing was unavailable for some donors at each locus, so association tests used only the typed subset.

The germline V and J ends show losses of 4 bases and 5 bases respectively, and no gene match explains 7 bases of the junction. The CDR3 goes from the cysteine to the phenylalanine over 15 residues. Here the CDR3 DNA is all that survives: 45 bases in frame from base 1. Reading the germline V gene gives CDR1 MGHRA and CDR2 YSYEKL. The cohort was made up of 650 to 700 healthy bone marrow donors. Cohort members were all nominally healthy when sampled, although unrecorded immune exposures were likely present. The donor tested CMV seronegative, placing the donor among the 300 to 450 seronegative members of the cohort. Every donor gave a peripheral blood sample, and the peripheral blood mononuclear cells from that sample were used for TCR beta sequencing. The Qiagen DNeasy Blood Extraction Kit was used to extract genomic DNA from the blood cell samples. Concerning this clone itself: Its antigen remains undetermined. Base quality data are lacking; no much larger clone is found one base away.

Library preparation used the immunoSEQ multiplex PCR assay. A mixture of 60 forward primers for TCR Vbeta segments and 13 reverse primers for TCR Jbeta segments was used in the multiplex PCR. A multiplex PCR assay on genomic DNA amplified the CDR3 region of rearranged TCR beta genes. On the Illumina HiSeq System, the amplified TCR beta libraries were sequenced as 87-base-pair reads. In the source study's methods: A later analysis tallied 70 million to 100 million unique TCR beta chains across the 640 or so repertoires, and some 12 million of those chains were shared by two or more donors. To remove PCR and sequencing errors, raw reads were error-corrected and collapsed into unique sequences using a nearest-neighbor algorithm that merged closely related sequences. To assign V, D and J gene segments, CDR3 sequences were aligned to IMGT reference sequences. For a sequence to be retained, a match of at least six nucleotides was required to both a V gene segment and a J gene segment. A rearrangement was called productive if the CDR3 had no stop codons and remained in frame with V and J, and every other rearrangement was called non-productive. CDR3 was defined according to IMGT convention as the region running from the second conserved V-encoded cysteine to the conserved J-encoded phenylalanine. In an earlier analysis of around 640 of the donors, sequences lacking an unambiguous match to a single V gene segment were excluded. An earlier analysis of about 590 of the donors classified V segments as functional when productive rearrangements were above 56.7% and as segregating when the standard deviation between donors was above 5%. A statistical classification framework was built for diagnosing cytomegalovirus status from the catalog of TCR beta chain sequences. V and J gene assignment, in a later analysis, came from comparing TCR nucleotide sequences with IMGT/GENE-DB human TR gene sequences. The TCRdist pipeline was used in a later analysis to assign CDR3 sequences and most-parsimonious VDJ recombination scenarios. In a later analysis, each TCR beta chain was defined by its CDR3 amino acid sequence together with its V-gene family, and reads without a unique V-gene family were excluded. A later analysis removed nearly 600 highly shared, low-generation-probability nucleotide sequences to deal with suspected cross-contamination and a sequencing artifact. In a later analysis, a clonal expansion index was calculated for each public chain from normalized within-repertoire ranks of inferred template counts. In a later analysis, generation probabilities were computed using a VDJ recombination model fitted to out-of-frame rearrangements, and the results were checked against IGoR. Hypergeometric tests were used in a later analysis to score TCR-TCR, TCR-HLA and TCR-CMV co-occurrence, with a repertoire-size bias correction applied to the TCR pairs. False discovery rates were estimated in a later analysis by permuting HLA or CMV assignments 20 times. In a later analysis, co-occurring TCRs were grouped using DBSCAN, with TCRdist sequence similarity added in when clustering inside HLA-allele-positive subsets. Repertoires with fewer than 30,000 or more than 120,000 public chains, plus five repertoires with anomalous nucleotide sharing, were excluded from co-occurrence clustering. Sourced from immuneACCESS, this table was stored by TCRdb with only in-frame sequences that have V and J called. A share of the clones is absent; for the studies checked, an unresolved V gene accounts for under half, and the remainder has no known explanation. Clone size and V and J calls were adopted from that table, with D and trimming inferred from the DNA. This sample lists about 140,000 clones; around 84% were detected once. About 2.4% of the sample is in the top ten clones.

The sequenced sample consisted of PBMCs. This sequence was found in a man between 50 and 59 years old in good health and CMV-seronegative. Recombination joined TRBV4-1 with TRBJ2-5; 10 central bases correspond to TRBD1. The nucleotide sequence is TGCGCCAGCAGCCCCCACGACAGGGGGCAGGAGACCCAGTACTTC. It encodes CASSPHDRGQETQYF.